The T cell receptor beta chain described here comes from a study of cytomegalovirus exposure and HLA in healthy donors. Germline lookup yields CDR1 MNHNS and CDR2 SASEGT. V lost 7 bases, J lost 3 bases, and 5 bases stayed unmatched. The CDR3 loop spans 13 amino acids. In the PCR, 60 Vbeta and 13 Jbeta primers were used. Libraries were prepared by immunoSEQ multiplex PCR; TCRdb keeps only in-frame clonotypes and omits some of them. The sample holds 90,000 to 150,000 clones, 70% to 90% seen once. The source of this sequence is a man in his forties in good health and CMV-seronegative. The sequenced sample consisted of PBMCs. The chain recombines TRBV6-1 with TRBJ2-7; TRBD1 aligns across 8 bases. The CDR3 nucleotides are TGTGCCAGCAACCGGGACAGGAACTACGAGCAGTACTTC. Translation gives CASNRDRNYEQYF.